The 28 T cell receptor beta chains reported below all come from one sample, sequenced in a study of cytomegalovirus exposure and HLA in healthy donors. The PCR made use of 60 Vbeta and 13 Jbeta primers. Method: immunoSEQ multiplex PCR; TCRdb's copy keeps in-frame clones and lacks some. This table has about 130,000 clones, roughly 80% appearing once. The sample taken for sequencing was PBMCs. These receptor sequences come from a man younger than 40 in good health and CMV-seropositive.

This clone has only a few counts. The gene calls are TRBV4-1 and TRBJ2-2, with D uncertain. Germline V CDR1 and CDR2: MGHRA, YSYEKL. V dropped 0 bases and J dropped 1 base, with 9 bases sitting between them. This CDR3 is 16 amino acids long. The CDR3 region has the DNA TGCGCCAGCAGCCAAGACCCCGGTAGGAACACCGGGGAGCTGTTTTTT. It translates to CASSQDPGRNTGELFF.

This clone is a singleton in its sample. As DNA, the CDR3 is TGTGCCAGCACCCTCGGAGGGGTTACCACCGGGGAGCTGTTTTTT. Translated, it gives CASTLGGVTTGELFF. The chain joins TRBV28 to TRBJ2-2, with D possibly TRBD2 on 6 matching bases. Trimming removed 7 bases from V and 4 bases from J, with 16 bases in between. Germline CDR1 MDHEN, CDR2 SYDVKM. This CDR3 spans 15 amino acids.

The V gene is TRBV20-1, the J gene TRBJ2-7; a possible D gene is TRBD2 (5 bases). This CDR3 region has 11 residues. Per germline, CDR1 DFQATT and CDR2 SNEGSKA (reference sequence). V lost 6 bases and J lost 7, with 13 bases in between. DNA of the CDR3: TGCAGTGCGGGTACCCCGGGGGAGCAGTACTTC. This sequence encodes CSAGTPGEQYF.

The V and J genes are TRBV30 and TRBJ1-1, with D unresolved. In germline, CDR1 is GTSNPN, CDR2 SVGIG (reference sequence). CDR3 length: 12 amino acids. Trimming pared 2 bases from V and 4 bases from J, leaving 8 bases between. The CDR3 region is CAWSPRVTEAFF. The CDR3 coding sequence is TGTGCCTGGAGTCCACGGGTCACTGAAGCTTTCTTT.

This chain joins TRBV2 and TRBJ2-2, with no clear D. The CDR3 is 14 residues long. Germline V gene data show CDR1 as SNHLY and CDR2 as FYNNEI. Trimming removed 2 bases from V and 1 base from J, with 5 bases in between. CDR3 amino acids: CASSEPGNTGELFF. CDR3 in DNA: TGTGCCAGCAGTGAACCGGGGAACACCGGGGAGCTGTTTTTT.

This clone has only a few counts. This chain connects TRBV7-6 to TRBJ2-5, with 7 bases that match TRBD2. CDR3 length equals 13 residues. CDR1 and CDR2 from the germline V gene are SGHVS and FNYEAQ. The junction had 1 base not matched to a gene; V was cut back by 1 base and J by 5 bases. CDR3 sequence (DNA): TGTGCCAGCAGCTTAGAGGGAGGGGAGACCCAGTACTTC. Protein sequence: CASSLEGGETQYF.

The chain uses TRBV7-6 and TRBJ1-1, with D possibly being TRBD1 (6 bases). This CDR3 spans 15 amino acids. Germline V gene data show CDR1 as SGHVS and CDR2 as FNYEAQ. Trimming left V 5 bases short and J 1 base short, with 14 bases between. Here the CDR3 reads CASSTSLGGNTEAFF. DNA for the CDR3: TGTGCCAGCAGCACCAGTTTAGGGGGGAACACTGAAGCTTTCTTT.

This chain links TRBV5-1 with TRBJ2-1; maybe TRBD1 (6 bases). The germline V gene encodes CDR1 SGHRS and CDR2 YFSETQ. V was shortened by 7 bases and J by 4 bases, with 12 bases between the two germline ends. This CDR3 contains 13 residues. The CDR3: CASAPQGYNEQFF. The CDR3 DNA follows: TGCGCCAGCGCCCCCCAGGGGTACAATGAGCAGTTCTTC.

This clone has just one count. The V gene is TRBV5-6, the J gene TRBJ2-1; D unresolved. The V gene lost 4 bases and the J gene lost 5 bases, with 10 bases spanning the gap. Germline loops: CDR1 SGHDT, CDR2 YYEEEE. The CDR3 totals 13 residues. The CDR3 here is CASSRLRDNEQFF. CDR3 sequence (DNA): TGTGCCAGCAGCCGGTTACGAGACAATGAGCAGTTCTTC.

The chain carries TRBV10-3 and TRBJ2-5; tentative D call: TRBD2 (6 bases). The J call may be faulty, since TRBJ2-7 better matches the DNA end. The CDR3 contains 13 residues. Germline values: CDR1 ENHRY, CDR2 SYGVKD. In DNA form, the CDR3 reads TGTGCCATCGGGGGGAGCAGGGACTACGAGCAGTACTTC. Its protein is CAIGGSRDYEQYF.

A few counts support this clone. The rearrangement uses TRBV10-2 and TRBJ2-1, with D perhaps TRBD2 (5 bases). The CDR3 sequence is 12 residues long. Germline V gives CDR1 WSHSY, CDR2 SAAADI. V was shortened by 0 bases and J by 12 bases, with 9 bases between the two germline ends. The DNA of the CDR3 is TGCGCCAGCAGTGAGTCTCCGGGGAGGCAGTTCTTC. This sequence encodes CASSESPGRQFF.

Worth noting for this clone: This specimen includes other DNA sequences encoding the same CDR3. The CDR3 bases are TGCGCCAGCAGCCAAGAAGGAGGAACTGGCGAGCAGTACTTC. It yields the protein CASSQEGGTGEQYF. The genes are TRBV4-1 and TRBJ2-7, with a possible D match to TRBD2 (5 bases). CDR1 MGHRA and CDR2 YSYEKL come from the germline V gene. V dropped 0 bases and J dropped 6 bases, with 12 bases sitting between them. The CDR3 sequence is 14 residues long.

The chain uses TRBV19 and TRBJ2-5, with 9 bases lining up with TRBD1. V shed 7 bases and J 3 bases; nucleotides not matched to a gene: 15. The CDR3 is 17 amino acids. Per germline, CDR1 LNHDA and CDR2 SQIVND (reference sequence). CDR3 region: CASTRTMDRGWEETQYF. The CDR3 DNA reads TGTGCCAGTACCCGAACTATGGACAGGGGATGGGAAGAGACCCAGTACTTC.

This chain joins TRBV5-1 and TRBJ2-1; weak D call: TRBD2 (5 bases). Trimming left V 4 bases short and J 3 bases short, with 11 bases between. Germline V gene lookup returns CDR1 SGHRS and CDR2 YFSETQ. The CDR3 extends over 14 amino acids. This chain's CDR3 is CASSQTGVYNEQFF. DNA for the CDR3: TGCGCCAGCAGCCAGACCGGGGTCTACAATGAGCAGTTCTTC. Combining the CDR3 with reference TRBV5-1 and TRBJ2-1 gives the whole variable domain KAGVTQTPRYLIKTRGQQVTLSCSPISGHRSVSWYQQTPGQGLQFLFEYFSETQRNKGNFPGRFSGRQFSNSRSEMNVSTLELGDSALYLCASSQTGVYNEQFFGPGTRLTVL.

V and J are TRBV11-3 and TRBJ2-7; 8 bases are a match to TRBD1. Looked up from germline, CDR1 is SGHNT and CDR2 is YENEEA. Trimming removed 1 base from V and 3 bases from J; junction bases left unmatched: 2. The CDR3 length is 14 residues. The CDR3 region is CASSLGGQDYEQYF. In nucleotides, the CDR3 is TGTGCCAGCAGCTTAGGGGGACAGGACTACGAGCAGTACTTC.

This clone was counted once. The rearrangement uses TRBV6-5 and TRBJ2-7; 8 bases match TRBD1. V gave up 2 bases and J gave up 3 bases; unmatched junction bases: 3. From germline, CDR1 is MNHEY and CDR2 SVGAGI. The CDR3 is 14 amino acids. The CDR3: CASSYQGAVYEQYF. The CDR3 DNA follows: TGTGCCAGCAGTTACCAGGGGGCGGTCTACGAGCAGTACTTC.

The chain has TRBV6-6 and TRBJ1-5; D is undetermined. Germline values: CDR1 MNHNY, CDR2 SVGAGI (reference sequence). CDR3 size: 13 residues. The V gene lost 4 bases and the J gene lost 2 bases, with 6 bases spanning the gap. CDR3 in amino acids: CASSSSGNQPQHF. CDR3 nucleotide sequence: TGTGCCAGCAGTTCCAGTGGCAATCAGCCCCAGCATTTT.

The chain carries TRBV5-1 and TRBJ2-1; D is unresolved. V lost 0 bases and J 5 bases, leaving 18 bases between the germline ends. Germline values: CDR1 SGHRS, CDR2 YFSETQ. The CDR3 is 17 amino acids. Here the CDR3 DNA reads TGCGCCAGCAGCTTGGCGAGGCGTGGCAGATGGGACAATGAGCAGTTCTTC. Its protein product is CASSLARRGRWDNEQFF. The whole variable domain, remainder taken from reference TRBV5-1 and TRBJ2-1, is KAGVTQTPRYLIKTRGQQVTLSCSPISGHRSVSWYQQTPGQGLQFLFEYFSETQRNKGNFPGRFSGRQFSNSRSEMNVSTLELGDSALYLCASSLARRGRWDNEQFFGPGTRLTVL.

The chain recombines TRBV7-8 with TRBJ1-2, with 7 bases identical to TRBD1. Germline V CDR1 and CDR2: SGHVS, FQNEAQ. This CDR3 has 18 residues. V lost 5 bases, J lost 2 bases, and 17 bases stayed unmatched. CDR3 sequence reads: CASSQERQGLQKNYGYTF. The DNA for the CDR3 is TGTGCCAGCAGCCAAGAAAGACAGGGATTGCAAAAAAACTATGGCTACACCTTC.

The chain is built from TRBV27 and TRBJ1-1; 9 bases fit TRBD1. CDR1 MNHEY and CDR2 SMNVEV come from the germline V gene (reference sequence). The CDR3 covers 14 residues. V shed 6 bases, J shed 10 bases, and the junction held 12 bases outside the gene matches. In DNA, the CDR3 is TGTGCCAGCAGCTCGGGACAGGGACCCCTGAGAGCTTTCTTT. Encoded protein: CASSSGQGPLRAFF.

The chain employs TRBV4-1 and TRBJ2-3; D is uncertain. Between the trimmed V and J ends, which lost 6 bases and 3 bases, there was a span of 16 bases. This CDR3 region has 15 residues. Germline V gene data show CDR1 as MGHRA and CDR2 as YSYEKL. Here the CDR3 reads CASRLDVRSTDTQYF. In nucleotides, the CDR3 is TGCGCCAGCAGGCTAGACGTTCGGTCTACAGATACGCAGTATTTT.

The J gene is TRBJ2-3, the V gene TRBV30; a weak D match, TRBD2 (6 bases). The germline V gene encodes CDR1 GTSNPN and CDR2 SVGIG (reference sequence). Trimming pared 3 bases from V and 6 bases from J, leaving 10 bases between. The CDR3 runs 12 residues. CDR3 in DNA: TGTGCCTGGAGCCCCGGAGGGGATACGCAGTATTTT. This translates into CAWSPGGDTQYF.

The V gene is TRBV28, the J gene TRBJ2-7, with 8 bases fitting TRBD1. The germline gives CDR1 MDHEN, CDR2 SYDVKM. The J segment lost 1 base and the V segment lost 7 bases, leaving 6 bases of the junction unmatched. The CDR3 is made up of 14 amino acids. The CDR3 spells CASKIGQGSYEQYF. CDR3 nucleotides: TGTGCCAGCAAAATCGGACAGGGTTCCTACGAGCAGTACTTC.

This clone showed up just a few times. The V gene is TRBV7-2, the J gene TRBJ2-7; TRBD2 agrees at 12 bases. From germline, CDR1 is SGHTA and CDR2 FQGNSA. Germline trimming cut 3 bases from V and 4 bases from J; bases unmatched to any gene: 4. There are 15 residues in the CDR3. CDR3 DNA: TGTGCCAGCAGCTTTCGGACTAGCGGGAATTACGAGCAGTACTTC. As protein: CASSFRTSGNYEQYF.

The V call is TRBV2, the J call TRBJ2-5; D gene ambiguous. Germline CDR1 reads SNHLY; CDR2 reads FYNNEI. Trimming left V 8 bases short and J 1 base short, with 14 bases between. CDR3 length: 14 residues. This CDR3 reads CASAVVAGQETQYF. CDR3 DNA: TGTGCCAGCGCTGTTGTGGCAGGCCAAGAGACCCAGTACTTC. Based on the CDR3 plus reference TRBV2 and TRBJ2-5, the full variable domain is EPEVTQTPSHQVTQMGQEVILRCVPISNHLYFYWYRQILGQKVEFLVSFYNNEISEKSEIFDDQFSVERPDGSNFTLKIRSTKLEDSAMYFCASAVVAGQETQYFGPGTRLLVL.

This chain connects TRBV5-4 to TRBJ2-5; perhaps TRBD2 as D (6 bases). CDR3 size: 14 residues. The V gene's germline CDR1 is SGHNT and CDR2 YYREEE (reference sequence). Deletions cut 4 bases from V and 2 bases from J, with 12 bases between. The CDR3 DNA reads TGTGCCAGCAGCCCCTTAGGAGGGCAAGAGACCCAGTACTTC. It specifies CASSPLGGQETQYF. Looking up the rest from reference TRBV5-4 and TRBJ2-5 gives the full variable domain: ETGVTQSPTHLIKTRGQQVTLRCSSQSGHNTVSWYQQALGQGPQFIFQYYREEENGRGNFPPRFSGLQFPNYSSELNVNALELDDSALYLCASSPLGGQETQYFGPGTRLLVL.

This chain links TRBV19 with TRBJ1-5; unclear D gene. The ends were cut back, 4 bases at V and 9 bases at J, with 13 bases in the middle. Germline V gene lookup returns CDR1 LNHDA and CDR2 SQIVND (reference sequence). The CDR3 is 13 amino acids. CDR3 protein: CASSTSPGSPQHF. Written as DNA, the CDR3 is TGTGCCAGTAGTACAAGCCCGGGATCGCCCCAGCATTTT.

The J gene is TRBJ2-7, the V gene TRBV6-5, with TRBD1 identical over 10 bases. Germline V lookup: CDR1 MNHEY, CDR2 SVGAGI. J lost 2 bases, V lost 4 bases, and 8 bases had no gene match. This CDR3 has 16 amino acids. The CDR3 sequence: CASSSPRDRGTYEQYF. CDR3 bases: TGTGCCAGCAGTTCCCCCCGGGACAGGGGAACCTACGAGCAGTACTTC.